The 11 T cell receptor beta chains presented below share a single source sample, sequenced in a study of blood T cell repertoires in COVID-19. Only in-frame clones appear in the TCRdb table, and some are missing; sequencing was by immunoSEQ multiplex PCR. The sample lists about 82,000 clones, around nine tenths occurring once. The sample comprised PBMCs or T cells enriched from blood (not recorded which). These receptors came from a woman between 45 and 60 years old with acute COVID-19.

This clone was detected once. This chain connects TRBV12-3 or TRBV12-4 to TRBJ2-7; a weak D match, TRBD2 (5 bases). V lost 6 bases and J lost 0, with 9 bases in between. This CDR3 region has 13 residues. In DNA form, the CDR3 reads TGTGCCAGCAGAGAACGGGGCTCCTACGAGCAGTACTTC. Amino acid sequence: CASRERGSYEQYF.

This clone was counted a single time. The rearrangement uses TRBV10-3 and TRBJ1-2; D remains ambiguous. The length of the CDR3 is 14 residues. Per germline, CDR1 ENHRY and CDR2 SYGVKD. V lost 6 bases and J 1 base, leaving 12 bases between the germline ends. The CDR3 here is CAISQDSNNYGYTF. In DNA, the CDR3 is TGTGCCATCAGCCAGGATTCTAATAACTATGGCTACACCTTC.

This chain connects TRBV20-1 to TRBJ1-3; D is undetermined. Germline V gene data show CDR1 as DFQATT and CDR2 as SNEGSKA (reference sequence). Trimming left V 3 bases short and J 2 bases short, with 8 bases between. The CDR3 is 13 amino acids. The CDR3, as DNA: TGCAGTGCTAGTGGAGGAGCTGGAAACACCATATATTTT. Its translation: CSASGGAGNTIYF.

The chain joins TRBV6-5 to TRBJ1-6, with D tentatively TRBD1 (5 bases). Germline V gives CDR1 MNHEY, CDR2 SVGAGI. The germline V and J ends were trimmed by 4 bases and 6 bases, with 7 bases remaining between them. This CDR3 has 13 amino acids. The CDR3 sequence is CASSWGVNSPLHF. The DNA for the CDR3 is TGTGCCAGCAGTTGGGGGGTTAATTCACCCCTCCACTTT.

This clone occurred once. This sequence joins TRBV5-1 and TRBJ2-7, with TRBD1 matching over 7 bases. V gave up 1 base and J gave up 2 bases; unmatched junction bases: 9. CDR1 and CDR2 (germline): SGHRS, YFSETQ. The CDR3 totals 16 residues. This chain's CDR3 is CASSLPKGQVTYEQYF. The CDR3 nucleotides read TGCGCCAGCAGCTTGCCCAAAGGACAGGTGACCTACGAGCAGTACTTC.

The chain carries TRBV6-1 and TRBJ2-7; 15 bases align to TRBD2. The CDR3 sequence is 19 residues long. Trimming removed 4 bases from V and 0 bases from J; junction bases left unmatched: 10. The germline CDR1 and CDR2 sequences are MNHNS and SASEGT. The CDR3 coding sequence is TGTGCCAGCAGTGCTTCTCGGGGACTAGCGGGAGGCCTCTCCTACGAGCAGTACTTC. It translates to CASSASRGLAGGLSYEQYF.

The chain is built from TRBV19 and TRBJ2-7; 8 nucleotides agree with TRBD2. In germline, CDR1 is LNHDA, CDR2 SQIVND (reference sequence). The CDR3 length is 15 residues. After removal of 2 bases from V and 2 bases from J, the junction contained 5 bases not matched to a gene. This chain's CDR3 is CASSIQAGDPYEQYF. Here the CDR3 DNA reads TGTGCCAGTAGTATACAAGCGGGAGACCCCTACGAGCAGTACTTC.

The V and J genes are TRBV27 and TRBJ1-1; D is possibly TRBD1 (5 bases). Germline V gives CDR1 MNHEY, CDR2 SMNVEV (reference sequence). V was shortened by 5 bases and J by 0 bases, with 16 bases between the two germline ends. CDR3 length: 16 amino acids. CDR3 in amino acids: CASSLGIGGVNTEAFF. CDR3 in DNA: TGTGCCAGCAGTCTAGGGATCGGGGGTGTGAACACTGAAGCTTTCTTT.

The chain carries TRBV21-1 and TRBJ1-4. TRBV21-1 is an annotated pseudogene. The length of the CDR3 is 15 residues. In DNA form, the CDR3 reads TGTGCCAGCAGCAATTACGGGGGGTTTAATGAAAAACTGTTTTTT. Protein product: CASSNYGGFNEKLFF.

CDR3 in DNA: TGTGCCAGCAGTCCGTGGGACAGGTGGACTGAAAAACTGTTTTTT. This encodes CASSPWDRWTEKLFF. The chain couples TRBV6-2 or TRBV6-3 to TRBJ1-4, with TRBD1 matching 8 bases. The CDR3 covers 15 residues. Germline V gene lookup returns CDR1 MNHEY and CDR2 SVGEGT. The ends lost 5 bases at V and 7 bases at J; junction bases unmatched: 9.

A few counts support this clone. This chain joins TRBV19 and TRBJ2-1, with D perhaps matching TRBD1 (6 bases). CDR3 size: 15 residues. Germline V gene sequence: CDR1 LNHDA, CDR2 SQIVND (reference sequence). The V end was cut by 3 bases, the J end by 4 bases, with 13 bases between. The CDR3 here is CASSIVGGLYNEQFF. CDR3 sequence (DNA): TGTGCCAGTAGTATCGTAGGGGGATTGTACAATGAGCAGTTCTTC.